This is a list of T cell receptor beta chains from one sample in a study of beta chain features in type 1 diabetes. The table came from immunoSEQ multiplex PCR; TCRdb's copy has only in-frame clones and leaves some out. The data show 450,000 or so clones, about 10% seen once. Sequenced sample: naive CD4+ T cells from blood. Receptors were obtained from a woman between 18 and 30 years old in good health. Both conserved end residues are part of each CDR3. D genes are given only for firm matches. The size entry is marked missing in some rows and otherwise reads once, few, many or a size class.

V	D	J	size	CDR3	DNA
TRBV11-2	-	TRBJ2-5	few	CASSLGRFAGPQETQYF	TGTGCCAGCAGCTTAGGGCGTTTCGCGGGACCCCAAGAGACCCAGTACTTC
TRBV7-9	-	TRBJ2-3	few	CASSLPRATSTDTQYF	TGTGCCAGCAGCCTCCCACGGGCCACTAGTACAGATACGCAGTATTTT
TRBV14	-	TRBJ2-7	-	CASSQTTRGPRPEQYF	TGTGCCAGCAGCCAAACTACCCGGGGCCCACGTCCCGAGCAGTACTTC
TRBV6-5	TRBD1	TRBJ2-5	few	CASSRDRGEETQYF	TGTGCCAGCAGCAGGGACAGGGGGGAGGAGACCCAGTACTTC
TRBV6-5	TRBD2	TRBJ2-7	-	CASSYDLATSGYEQYF	TGTGCCAGCAGTTACGATCTCGCGACTAGCGGATACGAGCAGTACTTC
TRBV2	-	TRBJ2-1	few	CASTGDYNEQFF	TGTGCCAGCACGGGTGACTACAATGAGCAGTTCTTC
TRBV7-2	-	TRBJ1-2	few	CASSVGPKMYGYTF	TGTGCCAGCAGCGTGGGACCGAAGATGTATGGCTACACCTTC
TRBV28	-	TRBJ2-5	few	CASSLWDLATQYF	TGTGCCAGCAGTTTATGGGACTTAGCGACCCAGTACTTC
TRBV5-6	-	TRBJ1-5	few	CASSLGRHQPQHF	TGTGCCAGCAGCTTGGGCCGGCATCAGCCCCAGCATTTT
TRBV2	-	TRBJ2-1	-	CASRALSSYNEQFF	TGTGCCAGCAGAGCCTTGAGCTCCTACAATGAGCAGTTCTTC
TRBV4-1	TRBD1	TRBJ2-7	-	CASSQDDTGGSEQYF	TGCGCCAGCAGCCAAGATGACACAGGGGGGTCCGAGCAGTACTTC
TRBV28	-	TRBJ2-2	few	CASTVNTGELFF	TGTGCCAGCACCGTTAACACCGGGGAGCTGTTTTTT
TRBV28	-	TRBJ1-4	few	CALGRGGEKLFF	TGTGCCTTGGGCAGGGGTGGCGAAAAACTGTTTTTT
TRBV12-5	-	TRBJ1-5	few	CASVGGDRHQPQHF	TGTGCTAGTGTAGGTGGGGACCGGCATCAGCCCCAGCATTTT
TRBV5-1	-	TRBJ1-1	-	CASSFDSGSEAFF	TGCGCCAGCAGCTTTGACAGTGGGAGTGAAGCTTTCTTT
TRBV7-9	TRBD1	TRBJ2-6	few	CASSLSTGTGLSGANVLTF	TGTGCCAGCAGCTTAAGTACCGGGACAGGGCTTTCTGGGGCCAACGTCCTGACTTTC
TRBV29-1	-	TRBJ1-2	-	CSVEANYGYTF	TGCAGCGTTGAAGCTAACTATGGCTACACCTTC
TRBV2	-	TRBJ1-1	-	CATHKYGNTEAFF	TGTGCCACACACAAGTACGGGAACACTGAAGCTTTCTTT
TRBV5-4	TRBD1	TRBJ2-7	-	CASSGQGLREQYF	TGTGCCAGCAGTGGACAGGGGTTACGCGAGCAGTACTTC
TRBV5-1	TRBD1	TRBJ2-7	-	CASSPGQGPYEQYF	TGCGCCAGCAGCCCGGGACAGGGGCCATACGAGCAGTACTTC
TRBV6-1	TRBD2	TRBJ2-7	-	CASTRLAGGYEQYF	TGTGCCAGCACCCGACTAGCGGGAGGGTACGAGCAGTACTTC
TRBV7-2	-	TRBJ1-2	-	CASSLGARSYGYTF	TGTGCCAGCAGCTTAGGTGCAAGATCCTATGGCTACACCTTC
TRBV15	-	TRBJ1-1	-	CATSTSMNTEAFF	TGTGCCACCAGCACGTCAATGAACACTGAAGCTTTCTTT
TRBV29-1	-	TRBJ2-1	-	CSVDSGAYNEQFF	TGCAGCGTTGACTCTGGGGCGTACAATGAGCAGTTCTTC
TRBV7-2	-	TRBJ2-3	few	CASSPPTDTQYF	TGTGCCAGCAGTCCTCCGACAGATACGCAGTATTTT